Presented here are 5 T cell receptor beta chains from one specimen sequenced in a study of blood T cell repertoires in COVID-19. The protocol was immunoSEQ multiplex PCR, while the TCRdb copy is restricted to in-frame clones and leaves out a portion. The sample lists about 220,000 clones, more than 65% seen once, with more than 2% in the top ten. Sequencing was performed on peripheral blood. The receptors come from a woman in her sixties or seventies with acute or convalescent COVID-19.

This clone has more than one count but fewer than ten. The J gene is TRBJ1-5, the V gene TRBV7-2, with D possibly TRBD1 on 5 matching bases. Germline lookup yields CDR1 SGHTA and CDR2 FQGNSA. V was trimmed by 2 bases and J by 4 bases, leaving 12 bases between them. CDR3 length equals 15 residues. CDR3 nucleotide sequence: TGTGCCAGCAGCTTAAGGGGTCTTCCTAATCAGCCCCAGCATTTT. This translates into CASSLRGLPNQPQHF.

This rearrangement joins TRBV19 to TRBJ1-2; TRBD1 is a possible D gene (6 bases). The CDR3 covers 14 residues. Germline CDR1 and CDR2: LNHDA and SQIVND (reference sequence). Deletions cut 7 bases from V and 0 bases from J, with 12 bases between. CDR3 nucleotides: TGTGCCAGTAAGCAGACAGGAACTAACTATGGCTACACCTTC. Protein: CASKQTGTNYGYTF. Full variable domain (remainder filled in from reference TRBV19 and TRBJ1-2): DGGITQSPKYLFRKEGQNVTLSCEQNLNHDAMYWYRQDPGQGLRLIYYSQIVNDFQKGDIAEGYSVSREKKESFPLTVTSAQKNPTAFYLCASKQTGTNYGYTFGSGTRLTVV.

V usage is TRBV5-1 and J usage is TRBJ1-1, with TRBD1 as a possible D gene (5 bases). V was shortened by 1 base and J by 5 bases, with 9 bases between the two germline ends. The CDR3 loop spans 13 amino acids. The germline V gene encodes CDR1 SGHRS and CDR2 YFSETQ. The CDR3 DNA is TGCGCCAGCAGCTTGCAGGGAGGGACTGAAGCTTTCTTT. Translating it yields CASSLQGGTEAFF.

The chain carries TRBV6-6 and TRBJ2-3, with TRBD1 identical over 8 bases. Germline lookup yields CDR1 MNHNY and CDR2 SVGAGI (reference sequence). The V segment lost 11 bases and the J segment 1 base; nucleotides outside the gene matches: 11. CDR3 length equals 15 residues. CDR3 amino acids: CAAGGAGKGTDTQYF. In DNA form, the CDR3 reads TGTGCCGCAGGGGGCGCGGGGAAGGGCACAGATACGCAGTATTTT.

The V call is TRBV6-2 or TRBV6-3, the J call TRBJ2-3; 10 bases map to TRBD2. CDR1 and CDR2 (germline): MNHEY, SVGEGT. Trimming took 4 bases from V and 3 from J; bases not matched to a gene: 7. The CDR3 has 16 amino acids. CDR3 nucleotides: TGTGCCAGCAGTTCTTTAGCGGGGGGCCCGACAGATACGCAGTATTTT. It yields the protein CASSSLAGGPTDTQYF.